The 31 T cell receptor beta chains below come from one sample, sequenced in a study of cytomegalovirus exposure and HLA in healthy donors. 60 Vbeta and 13 Jbeta primers were used in PCR. The data were produced by immunoSEQ multiplex PCR, yet TCRdb's version contains in-frame clones alone and is incomplete. The sample consists of about 180,000 clones, around 80% of them appearing once. What was sequenced was PBMCs. These receptors all stem from a girl aged 10 to 17 in good health and CMV-seropositive.

The CDR3 is CASSFQGGITEAFF. The CDR3 nucleotides read TGTGCCAGCAGTTTTCAAGGGGGTATCACTGAAGCTTTCTTT. The chain is built from TRBV27 and TRBJ1-1; D is perhaps TRBD1 (6 bases). Germline assignment: CDR1 MNHEY and CDR2 SMNVEV (reference sequence). CDR3 length equals 14 residues. V was shortened by 3 bases and J by 4 bases, with 12 bases between the two germline ends.

DNA for the CDR3: TGTGCCAGCAGTCCTCGTTCGGCGGGAGGAGAGACCCAGTACTTC. Translation gives CASSPRSAGGETQYF. This chain uses TRBV11-2 with TRBJ2-5, with 8 nucleotides matching TRBD2. Per germline, CDR1 SGHAT and CDR2 FQNNGV. V trimming: 6 bases; J trimming: 4 bases; junction bases outside the gene matches: 10. CDR3 size: 15 residues.

This rearrangement joins TRBV30 to TRBJ1-2; the D is unclear. V dropped 0 bases and J dropped 7 bases, with 6 bases sitting between them. The CDR3 has 11 amino acids. Germline V gene lookup returns CDR1 GTSNPN and CDR2 SVGIG (reference sequence). In DNA, the CDR3 is TGTGCCTGGAGTGTATCTAGTGGCTACACCTTC. Its protein product is CAWSVSSGYTF. Variable domain in full (rest from reference TRBV30 and TRBJ1-2): SQTIHQWPATLVQPVGSPLSLECTVEGTSNPNLYWYRQAAGRGLQLLFYSVGIGQISSEVPQNLSASRPQDRQFILSSKKLLLSDSGFYLCAWSVSSGYTFGSGTRLTVV.

This clone is a singleton in its sample. V is TRBV6-5 and J is TRBJ2-1; tentative D call: TRBD2 (5 bases). The length of the CDR3 is 11 residues. V dropped 4 bases and J dropped 13 bases, with 11 bases sitting between them. The germline V gene encodes CDR1 MNHEY and CDR2 SVGAGI. CDR3 DNA sequence: TGTGCCAGCAGTTCTAGAGCGGCCCAGTTCTTC. Amino acid sequence: CASSSRAAQFF.

This chain joins TRBV18 and TRBJ1-4, with D perhaps matching TRBD1 (6 bases). Deletions cut 5 bases from V and 8 bases from J, with 12 bases between. Looked up from germline, CDR1 is KGHSH and CDR2 is LQKENI. There are 13 residues in the CDR3. CDR3 region: CASSAGESEKLFF. In DNA form, the CDR3 reads TGTGCCAGCTCAGCAGGGGAAAGCGAAAAACTGTTTTTT.

This clone was observed a few times. The V gene is TRBV5-6, the J gene TRBJ2-1, with unresolved D. The germline V gene has CDR1 SGHDT and CDR2 YYEEEE. The V and J ends lost 2 bases and 10 bases respectively, with 13 bases between them. The CDR3 is 13 amino acids. CDR3 amino acids: CASSFDGWREQFF. DNA for the CDR3: TGTGCCAGCAGCTTTGACGGATGGCGGGAGCAGTTCTTC.

The chain combines TRBV29-1 with TRBJ2-7; D may be TRBD1 (6 bases). The germline gives CDR1 SQVTM, CDR2 ANQGSEA. This CDR3 region has 15 residues. Trimming took off 0 bases at V and 1 base at J, with 13 bases between the two ends. CDR3 sequence (DNA): TGCAGCGTTGAAGATTTGGGGCAGGGGTCCTACGAGCAGTACTTC. It codes for CSVEDLGQGSYEQYF.

A single count supports this clone. The chain employs TRBV9 and TRBJ2-2, with D tentatively TRBD1 (5 bases). The V end lost 1 base, the J end lost 2 bases, and 12 bases lay between the germline ends. CDR3 length equals 16 residues. The germline V gene encodes CDR1 SGDLS and CDR2 YYNGEE. The CDR3 spells CASSVQGAANTGELFF. DNA of the CDR3: TGTGCCAGCAGCGTACAAGGGGCGGCCAACACCGGGGAGCTGTTTTTT.

The chain recombines TRBV2 with TRBJ2-1; the D gene is possibly TRBD1 (5 bases). Trimming cost V 6 bases and J 5 bases, with 14 bases left between them. The CDR3 consists of 14 residues. Germline assignment: CDR1 SNHLY and CDR2 FYNNEI. The CDR3 DNA reads as TGTGCCAGCAGGTATTGGGGCCTTAACAATGAGCAGTTCTTC. Its translation is CASRYWGLNNEQFF.

As to this clone: One end of the junction varies from germline; a read error may be responsible. This same CDR3 is encoded by further DNA sequences in the sample. The gene calls are TRBV6-1 and TRBJ2-2; D is possibly TRBD2 (6 bases). This CDR3 contains 14 residues. The germline gives CDR1 MNHNS, CDR2 SASEGT. CDR3 nucleotides: TGTGCCAGCTGTCTTATAGCGGACACCGGGGAGCTGTTCTTT. Translation: CASCLIADTGELFF.

The chain links TRBV5-6 to TRBJ2-5, with 9 nucleotides matching TRBD1. In germline, CDR1 is SGHDT, CDR2 YYEEEE. This CDR3 has 15 amino acids. V dropped 5 bases and J dropped 4; count of bases not matched to a gene: 9. The CDR3 DNA sequence: TGTGCCAGCAGTATACCGGGACAGGGAGGAGAGACCCAGTACTTC. Its protein is CASSIPGQGGETQYF.

CDR3 in amino acids: CASSLDRGISDTQYF. The DNA for the CDR3 is TGTGCCAGCAGTTTGGACAGGGGTATTTCAGATACGCAGTATTTT. The chain combines TRBV2 with TRBJ2-3, with TRBD1 matching over 9 bases. V lost 5 bases and J lost 4; bases outside the gene matches: 7. The germline V gene has CDR1 SNHLY and CDR2 FYNNEI. The length of the CDR3 is 15 residues.

The genes are TRBV19 and TRBJ1-3, with 7 positions matching TRBD1. J lost 4 bases, V lost 3 bases, and 3 bases had no gene match. Germline-derived CDR1 and CDR2 are LNHDA and SQIVND (reference sequence). This CDR3 comprises 14 residues. The CDR3 sequence is CASSMGDSGNTIYF. The CDR3 DNA reads as TGTGCCAGTAGTATGGGGGACAGCGGAAACACCATATATTTT.

The rearrangement joins TRBV5-1 to TRBJ2-1; 8 bases line up with TRBD2. Germline V gene data show CDR1 as SGHRS and CDR2 as YFSETQ. With V trimmed by 2 bases and J by 3 bases, 19 bases remained unmatched. The CDR3 extends over 20 amino acids. The CDR3 DNA is TGCGCCAGCAGCTTAAGTTTTTGGGTTGTTGAAGGGACTAGCTACAATGAGCAGTTCTTC. It specifies CASSLSFWVVEGTSYNEQFF.

The chain carries TRBV4-2 and TRBJ2-1, with 10 bases identical to TRBD2. The CDR3 consists of 16 residues. J was trimmed by 9 bases and V by 4 bases; bases with no gene match: 12. Germline CDR1 is LGHNA and CDR2 is YNFKEQ. The CDR3: CASSLAGTSADLEQFF. The CDR3 DNA reads as TGTGCCAGCAGCCTCGCCGGGACTAGCGCTGACCTTGAGCAGTTCTTC.

The V call is TRBV4-1, the J call TRBJ2-7; D perhaps matches TRBD1 (6 bases). CDR3 size: 13 residues. Per germline, CDR1 MGHRA and CDR2 YSYEKL. V shed 1 base and J shed 6 bases, with 10 bases lying between them. This CDR3 is CASSQGLRGEQYF. For the CDR3, the DNA is TGCGCCAGCAGCCAAGGACTCAGGGGCGAGCAGTACTTC.

The chain couples TRBV29-1 to TRBJ1-2; 9 bases agree with TRBD1. Germline CDR1 and CDR2: SQVTM and ANQGSEA. Germline trimming cut 5 bases from V and 8 bases from J; bases unmatched to any gene: 6. The CDR3 has 12 residues. The CDR3 coding sequence is TGCAGCGTTAGGACAGGGGATGACGGCTACACCTTC. Its protein is CSVRTGDDGYTF.

The chain links TRBV5-4 to TRBJ1-4, with TRBD1 as a possible D gene (5 bases). The germline V gene has CDR1 SGHNT and CDR2 YYREEE (reference sequence). The V gene lost 2 bases and the J gene lost 7 bases, with 6 bases spanning the gap. The CDR3 has 12 amino acids. DNA for the CDR3: TGTGCCAGCAGCTTAGGGGTTGAAAAACTGTTTTTT. Its protein is CASSLGVEKLFF.

This clone appeared a few times. V usage is TRBV7-9 and J usage is TRBJ1-3; perhaps TRBD1 as D (6 bases). The germline gives CDR1 SEHNR, CDR2 FQNEAQ (reference sequence). The CDR3 contains 17 residues. With 3 bases removed from V and 1 base from J, the gap between germline ends came to 16 bases. The CDR3 sequence: CASSFYRRGASGNTIYF. DNA of the CDR3: TGTGCCAGCAGCTTCTATCGACGGGGGGCGTCTGGAAACACCATATATTTT.

V usage is TRBV11-2 and J usage is TRBJ2-1; the match to TRBD2 covers 7 bases. V was clipped by 9 bases and J by 5 bases; unmatched bases: 4. This CDR3 has 12 amino acids. The V gene's germline CDR1 is SGHAT and CDR2 FQNNGV. The CDR3 DNA sequence: TGTGCCAGTAGCGGGCTCAACAATGAGCAGTTCTTC. It specifies CASSGLNNEQFF.

The sample holds a few counts of this clone. V is TRBV5-8 and J is TRBJ2-3, with a weak D call TRBD1 (6 bases). Germline assignment: CDR1 SGHTS and CDR2 YDEGEE. The CDR3 has 15 amino acids. Trimming took off 0 bases at V and 5 bases at J, with 13 bases between the two ends. CDR3 amino acids: CASSLAGQIRDTQYF. The CDR3 nucleotides read TGTGCCAGCAGCTTGGCCGGACAGATCCGAGATACGCAGTATTTT.

In nucleotides, the CDR3 is TGTGCCAGCAGCACACAGGGGGCCGCCGACATTCAGTACTTC. Protein: CASSTQGAADIQYF. The rearrangement links TRBV5-4 to TRBJ2-4, with 9 bases identical to TRBD1. Germline-derived CDR1 and CDR2 are SGHNT and YYREEE (reference sequence). V lost 4 bases, J lost 8 bases, and 7 bases stayed unmatched. The CDR3 extends over 14 amino acids.

The chain has TRBV27 and TRBJ1-1, with D possibly matching TRBD1 (5 bases). The CDR3 length is 13 residues. Trimming took 3 bases from V and 4 from J, leaving 9 bases between them. Germline CDR1 MNHEY, CDR2 SMNVEV (reference sequence). The CDR3 loop is CASSFLGGTEAFF. As DNA, the CDR3 is TGTGCCAGCAGTTTCCTCGGGGGCACTGAAGCTTTCTTT.

The CDR3 reads CASSLGQGATEAFF. CDR3 DNA sequence: TGTGCCAGCAGCTTAGGACAGGGGGCAACTGAAGCTTTCTTT. J is TRBJ1-1 and V is TRBV7-9; 10 bases agree with TRBD1. Trimming removed 1 base from V and 5 bases from J; junction bases left unmatched: 1. Germline V lookup: CDR1 SEHNR, CDR2 FQNEAQ (reference sequence). The CDR3 is 14 amino acids.

CDR3 protein: CASSRAGTIQETQYF. The CDR3 DNA reads as TGTGCCAGCAGCCGTGCCGGGACAATCCAAGAGACCCAGTACTTC. This chain joins TRBV7-9 and TRBJ2-5; weak D call: TRBD1 (6 bases). The CDR3 has 15 residues. Between the trimmed V and J ends, which lost 5 bases and 1 base, there was a span of 14 bases. The germline gives CDR1 SEHNR, CDR2 FQNEAQ (reference sequence).

CDR3 amino acids: CASSRTTSGSGSGYEQYF. CDR3 in DNA: TGTGCCAGCAGCCGAACGACTAGCGGGAGTGGGAGTGGCTACGAGCAGTACTTC. The chain is built from TRBV11-2 and TRBJ2-7, with 12 bases matching TRBD2. Germline CDR1 SGHAT, CDR2 FQNNGV. The length of the CDR3 is 18 residues. V shed 5 bases and J 3 bases; nucleotides not matched to a gene: 14.

The chain couples TRBV27 to TRBJ2-3; TRBD2 matches at 12 bases. The length of the CDR3 is 18 residues. The V segment lost 5 bases and the J segment 6 bases; nucleotides outside the gene matches: 15. Germline V gene data show CDR1 as MNHEY and CDR2 as SMNVEV (reference sequence). The CDR3 DNA reads as TGTGCCAGCAGTCCCGAACTAAAAGGACTAGCGGGAACTGATACGCAGTATTTT. This sequence encodes CASSPELKGLAGTDTQYF.

The rearrangement uses TRBV7-6 and TRBJ2-1, with D perhaps matching TRBD1 (6 bases). The CDR3 runs 14 residues. From germline, CDR1 is SGHVS and CDR2 FNYEAQ. Trimming pared 1 base from V and 5 bases from J, leaving 9 bases between. The CDR3 DNA reads as TGTGCCAGCAGCTTAGAGGGACACGACAATGAGCAGTTCTTC. Translated, it gives CASSLEGHDNEQFF.

Turning to this clone: The junction shows a germline mismatch at one end, possibly a read error. The chain combines TRBV30 with TRBJ1-1, with D perhaps matching TRBD1 (6 bases). CDR1 GTSNPN and CDR2 SVGIG come from the germline V gene (reference sequence). The CDR3 has 12 residues. The CDR3, as DNA: TGTGCCTGGAAACAGGGCAACACTGAAGATTTCTTT. It specifies CAWKQGNTEDFF.

The rearrangement uses TRBV5-1 and TRBJ1-4; maybe TRBD1 (6 bases). CDR1 is SGHRS and CDR2 is YFSETQ in the germline V gene. With 4 bases removed from V and 4 bases from J, the gap between germline ends came to 11 bases. This CDR3 has 14 amino acids. CDR3 DNA sequence: TGCGCCAGCAGCCCCGACAGGAATAATGAAAAACTGTTTTTT. It translates to CASSPDRNNEKLFF.

The chain employs TRBV5-4 and TRBJ2-1; 9 bases map to TRBD1. Looked up from germline, CDR1 is SGHNT and CDR2 is YYREEE (reference sequence). CDR3 size: 16 residues. V was pared by 2 bases and J by 10 bases, with 13 bases of the junction left unmatched. Here the CDR3 DNA reads TGTGCCAGCAGCTTAGGGGGGACAGGGCAATCAAGCGAGCAGTTCTTC. It translates to CASSLGGTGQSSEQFF.